What follows are 30 T cell receptor beta chains derived from one specimen sequenced in a study of shared clonotypes between healthy human individuals. Sequenced by immunoSEQ multiplex PCR; TCRdb stores in-frame clones only, minus some. The profile covers some 2,100,000 clones, with around 95% appearing a single time and around 0.13% taken by the ten largest. The sample consisted of naive CD4+ T cells sorted from blood. Subset defined: CD45RA+ positively selected. The receptors were sampled from a man aged 18 to 29 in good health.

This chain uses TRBV9 with TRBJ1-3; D is unresolved. The CDR3 is 14 residues long. CDR1 and CDR2 (germline): SGDLS, YYNGEE. The V end was cut by 0 bases, the J end by 4 bases, with 8 bases between. CDR3: CASSVDPIGNTIYF. CDR3 DNA: TGTGCCAGCAGCGTAGACCCCATCGGAAACACCATATATTTT.

The chain recombines TRBV30 with TRBJ2-3, with D unclear. Trimming cost V 0 bases and J 3 bases, with 13 bases left between them. Germline assignment: CDR1 GTSNPN and CDR2 SVGIG (reference sequence). The CDR3 has 15 residues. CDR3 nucleotides: TGTGCCTGGAGTGTACCGTGGGCGCGGACAGATACGCAGTATTTT. It is translated as CAWSVPWARTDTQYF.

Worth noting for this clone: Other nucleotide sequences from this sample produce the same CDR3. This chain connects TRBV11-2 to TRBJ2-5, with no clear D. The CDR3 consists of 11 residues. Germline CDR1 SGHAT, CDR2 FQNNGV. The ends were cut back, 5 bases at V and 2 bases at J, with 3 bases in the middle. CDR3: CASSHQETQYF. The CDR3 DNA follows: TGTGCCAGCAGCCATCAAGAGACCCAGTACTTC.

The CDR3 here is CASSEVLFSNTGELFF. CDR3 sequence (DNA): TGTGCCAGCAGTGAAGTTCTGTTTTCGAACACCGGGGAGCTGTTTTTT. This chain uses TRBV6-1 with TRBJ2-2; D gene uncertain. Germline lookup yields CDR1 MNHNS and CDR2 SASEGT. V dropped 1 base and J dropped 0 bases, with 9 bases sitting between them. The CDR3 spans 16 residues.

This sequence joins TRBV4-1 and TRBJ1-1; 8 bases align to TRBD1. There are 16 residues in the CDR3. The V and J ends lost 1 base and 0 bases, in that order; junction bases with no gene match: 4. Germline V lookup: CDR1 MGHRA, CDR2 YSYEKL. CDR3 sequence (DNA): TGCGCCAGCAGCCAAGGACAGGGGAGAATGAACACTGAAGCTTTCTTT. Residues: CASSQGQGRMNTEAFF.

This chain joins TRBV7-9 and TRBJ2-1, with a tentative D call TRBD2 (6 bases). Germline V gives CDR1 SEHNR, CDR2 FQNEAQ (reference sequence). Trimming left V 2 bases short and J 4 bases short, with 9 bases between. The CDR3 spans 14 residues. CDR3 sequence: CASSLQGLYNEQFF. The CDR3 DNA is TGTGCCAGCAGCTTACAGGGACTTTACAATGAGCAGTTCTTC.

This clone was found once. This chain connects TRBV6-1 to TRBJ1-3; D unresolved. V was trimmed by 0 bases and J by 0 bases, leaving 15 bases between them. This CDR3 has 18 amino acids. Germline lookup yields CDR1 MNHNS and CDR2 SASEGT. CDR3 sequence reads: CASSEAIVNSHSGNTIYF. The DNA for the CDR3 is TGTGCCAGCAGTGAAGCTATCGTGAACAGCCACTCTGGAAACACCATATATTTT.

The chain recombines TRBV19 with TRBJ2-7; 8 bases map to TRBD2. Germline V gene sequence: CDR1 LNHDA, CDR2 SQIVND (reference sequence). This CDR3 is 13 amino acids long. With 9 bases clipped from V and 6 bases from J, the junction kept 10 bases outside the gene matches. The CDR3 region has the DNA TGTGCCAGCAGAGCGGGGGCCTCGGTCGAGCAGTACTTC. Translating it yields CASRAGASVEQYF. The complete variable domain, with remaining parts taken from reference TRBV19 and TRBJ2-7, reads DGGITQSPKYLFRKEGQNVTLSCEQNLNHDAMYWYRQDPGQGLRLIYYSQIVNDFQKGDIAEGYSVSREKKESFPLTVTSAQKNPTAFYLCASRAGASVEQYFGPGTRLTVT.

CDR3: CAISGNDRGNYGYTF. The CDR3 coding sequence is TGTGCCATCAGTGGAAACGACAGGGGTAACTATGGCTACACCTTC. V and J are TRBV10-3 and TRBJ1-2, with 8 bases fitting TRBD1. Unmatched junction bases numbered 5, after V lost 4 bases and J lost 1 base. Germline V gene lookup returns CDR1 ENHRY and CDR2 SYGVKD. This CDR3 is 15 amino acids long.

Comments on this clone: The identical CDR3 is also encoded by other nucleotide sequences in the sample. The gene calls are TRBV4-3 and TRBJ2-1; D ambiguous. The CDR3 loop spans 12 amino acids. CDR1 is LGHNA, CDR2 YSLEER, per germline. V lost 0 bases and J lost 7, with 4 bases in between. DNA for the CDR3: TGCGCCAGCAGCCAAGAAAGGAATGAGCAGTTCTTC. Amino acids: CASSQERNEQFF.

The gene calls are TRBV29-1 and TRBJ2-3, with D maybe TRBD2 (6 bases). Trimming pared 3 bases from V and 0 bases from J, leaving 10 bases between. Germline-derived CDR1 and CDR2 are SQVTM and ANQGSEA. The CDR3 length is 14 residues. This chain's CDR3 is CSVERGVSTDTQYF. The CDR3 DNA sequence: TGCAGCGTTGAGCGGGGAGTTAGCACAGATACGCAGTATTTT.

V and J are TRBV6-5 and TRBJ2-5, with 10 bases identical to TRBD1. In germline, CDR1 is MNHEY, CDR2 SVGAGI. Unmatched junction bases numbered 7, after V lost 4 bases and J lost 5 bases. The CDR3 covers 15 residues. The CDR3 is CASSSWTGGGETQYF. The CDR3, as DNA: TGTGCCAGCAGTTCTTGGACAGGGGGAGGCGAGACCCAGTACTTC.

The DNA for the CDR3 is TGTGCCAGCAGCAAGGGGCCCCTAGGGTACGAGCAGTACTTC. Protein: CASSKGPLGYEQYF. The chain couples TRBV6-5 to TRBJ2-7; D perhaps matches TRBD1 (5 bases). The CDR3 extends over 14 amino acids. Trimming left V 6 bases short and J 4 bases short, with 16 bases between. Per the germline V gene, CDR1 is MNHEY and CDR2 is SVGAGI.

A word on this clone: This specimen includes other DNA sequences encoding the same CDR3. The gene calls are TRBV29-1 and TRBJ2-3; the D gene is possibly TRBD1 (8 bases). V gave up 3 bases and J gave up 3 bases, with 16 bases separating them. The CDR3 contains 15 residues. CDR1 SQVTM and CDR2 ANQGSEA come from the germline V gene. The CDR3: CSVDGTGGGTDTQYF. The DNA for the CDR3 is TGCAGCGTTGACGGAACAGGGGGAGGGACAGATACGCAGTATTTT.

The chain has TRBV7-2 and TRBJ1-3; D is uncertain. V lost 3 bases and J 3 bases, leaving 15 bases between the germline ends. The CDR3 is 16 amino acids. Germline V gives CDR1 SGHTA, CDR2 FQGNSA. The CDR3 loop is CASSLAEGADGNTIYF. The CDR3 DNA reads TGTGCCAGCAGCTTGGCAGAGGGCGCCGATGGAAACACCATATATTTT.

The V call is TRBV11-2, the J call TRBJ2-5; 9 nucleotides line up with TRBD2. There are 15 residues in the CDR3. V was pared by 3 bases and J by 4 bases, with 6 bases of the junction left unmatched. Germline assignment: CDR1 SGHAT and CDR2 FQNNGV. The CDR3 loop is CASSFLVAGAETQYF. The DNA for the CDR3 is TGTGCCAGCAGCTTTCTGGTAGCGGGGGCAGAGACCCAGTACTTC.

This chain links TRBV30 with TRBJ2-1; D gene uncertain. Per the germline V gene, CDR1 is GTSNPN and CDR2 is SVGIG (reference sequence). CDR3 length: 14 residues. The V gene lost 3 bases and the J gene lost 0 bases, with 9 bases spanning the gap. The CDR3 DNA sequence: TGTGCCTGGAGCGGACCGAGCTCCTACAATGAGCAGTTCTTC. Translating gives CAWSGPSSYNEQFF.

The CDR3 protein is CANAPGVGQPQHF. The DNA of the CDR3 is TGTGCCAACGCCCCGGGGGTCGGGCAGCCCCAGCATTTT. V is TRBV27 and J is TRBJ1-5, with D possibly being TRBD1 (5 bases). Germline CDR1 reads MNHEY; CDR2 reads SMNVEV (reference sequence). Between the trimmed V and J ends, which lost 10 bases and 7 bases, there was a span of 17 bases. This CDR3 comprises 13 residues.

This clone was seen more than once but under ten times. V and J are TRBV5-6 and TRBJ1-6, with TRBD1 matching over 8 bases. Germline CDR1 reads SGHDT; CDR2 reads YYEEEE. The CDR3 is made up of 17 amino acids. Trimming at V came to 4 bases and at J to 8 bases, leaving 14 bases not matched to a gene. Written as DNA, the CDR3 is TGTGCCAGCAGCCCCCGCACTATGGGGACAGGTTATTCACCCCTCCACTTT. Encoded protein: CASSPRTMGTGYSPLHF.

The chain employs TRBV6-5 and TRBJ1-2, with 8 bases that match TRBD1. The germline CDR1 and CDR2 sequences are MNHEY and SVGAGI. V shed 6 bases and J 4 bases; nucleotides not matched to a gene: 10. CDR3 length: 15 amino acids. The CDR3 sequence: CASRAGTGKAYGYTF. The CDR3 coding sequence is TGTGCCAGCAGGGCTGGGACAGGAAAGGCCTATGGCTACACCTTC.

The rearrangement links TRBV6-6 to TRBJ1-4, with a weak D call TRBD1 (5 bases). This CDR3 is 13 amino acids long. Germline V gene lookup returns CDR1 MNHNY and CDR2 SVGAGI (reference sequence). V lost 5 bases and J 8 bases, leaving 12 bases between the germline ends. For the CDR3, the DNA is TGTGCCAGCAGTCGGGACGTTGGGGAAAAACTGTTTTTT. This translates into CASSRDVGEKLFF.

On this clone: The limits of the CDR3 on the DNA are not certain, so only TCRdb's listed CDR3 is given. V usage is TRBV7-9 and J usage is TRBJ2-7; the DNA was not used to check the table's D call, TRBD2. CDR1 SEHNR and CDR2 FQNEAQ come from the germline V gene (reference sequence). The length of the CDR3 is 12 amino acids, counting both ends. The CDR3 is CASSLVGLGIEW.

This chain links TRBV4-3 with TRBJ2-1; 9 nucleotides line up with TRBD1. The CDR3 is made up of 18 amino acids. Trimming cost V 1 base and J 5 bases; bases outside gene matches: 12. Looked up from germline, CDR1 is LGHNA and CDR2 is YSLEER. The CDR3 loop is CASSQGFDSGQGNNEQFF. The CDR3 DNA reads TGCGCCAGCAGCCAAGGGTTTGATTCGGGACAGGGTAACAATGAGCAGTTCTTC.

The V gene is TRBV7-9, the J gene TRBJ1-2; the D gene is possibly TRBD1 (5 bases). V dropped 1 base and J dropped 7 bases, with 10 bases sitting between them. Germline CDR1 is SEHNR and CDR2 is FQNEAQ (reference sequence). The CDR3 has 13 amino acids. In DNA, the CDR3 is TGTGCCAGCAGCTTAGATGGAGGGGCTGGCTACACCTTC. This gives the protein CASSLDGGAGYTF. Using reference TRBV7-9 and TRBJ1-2 for the parts outside the CDR3, the full variable domain is DTGVSQNPRHKITKRGQNVTFRCDPISEHNRLYWYRQTLGQGPEFLTYFQNEAQLEKSRLLSDRFSAERPKGSFSTLEIQRTEQGDSAMYLCASSLDGGAGYTFGSGTRLTVV.

The chain has TRBV7-8 and TRBJ1-5, with a possible D match to TRBD1 (6 bases). This CDR3 spans 13 amino acids. Trimming pared 1 base from V and 8 bases from J, leaving 9 bases between. From germline, CDR1 is SGHVS and CDR2 FQNEAQ. The CDR3: CASSLGRGEPQHF. As DNA, the CDR3 is TGTGCCAGCAGCTTAGGAAGGGGGGAGCCCCAGCATTTT.

The chain carries TRBV18 and TRBJ1-4; no definite D call. Per the germline V gene, CDR1 is KGHSH and CDR2 is LQKENI. The V and J ends lost 2 bases and 0 bases respectively, with 16 bases between them. This CDR3 spans 18 amino acids. The CDR3 spells CASSPGQLRSATNEKLFF. The DNA for the CDR3 is TGTGCCAGCTCACCAGGGCAGCTTAGGTCTGCAACTAATGAAAAACTGTTTTTT.

The chain couples TRBV10-3 to TRBJ1-3; D gene ambiguous. The CDR3 is 11 residues long. Trimming left V 6 bases short and J 3 bases short, with 3 bases between. The germline gives CDR1 ENHRY, CDR2 SYGVKD. The CDR3: CAIRGGNTIYF. DNA of the CDR3: TGTGCCATCAGGGGTGGAAACACCATATATTTT.

V gene TRBV5-5 combines with J gene TRBJ1-5; D unclear. CDR3 length: 13 amino acids. CDR1 and CDR2 (germline): SGHKS, YYEKEE (reference sequence). Deletions cut 3 bases from V and 3 bases from J, with 7 bases between. CDR3 DNA: TGTGCCAGCAGCTGGGATTTCAATCAGCCCCAGCATTTT. This codes for CASSWDFNQPQHF.

CDR3: CASSLMGMSNQPQHF. The CDR3 region has the DNA TGCGCCAGCAGCTTGATGGGTATGAGCAATCAGCCCCAGCATTTT. This chain joins TRBV5-1 and TRBJ1-5; D remains unclear. CDR1 and CDR2 (germline): SGHRS, YFSETQ. The length of the CDR3 is 15 residues. The V end lost 1 base, the J end lost 1 base, and 9 bases lay between the germline ends.

The gene calls are TRBV10-3 and TRBJ1-4; D gene uncertain. The V gene lost 0 bases and the J gene lost 0 bases, with 8 bases spanning the gap. The length of the CDR3 is 16 residues. From germline, CDR1 is ENHRY and CDR2 SYGVKD. The chain's CDR3 is CAISESRDSTNEKLFF. The CDR3 DNA sequence: TGTGCCATCAGTGAGTCTAGGGATTCAACTAATGAAAAACTGTTTTTT.